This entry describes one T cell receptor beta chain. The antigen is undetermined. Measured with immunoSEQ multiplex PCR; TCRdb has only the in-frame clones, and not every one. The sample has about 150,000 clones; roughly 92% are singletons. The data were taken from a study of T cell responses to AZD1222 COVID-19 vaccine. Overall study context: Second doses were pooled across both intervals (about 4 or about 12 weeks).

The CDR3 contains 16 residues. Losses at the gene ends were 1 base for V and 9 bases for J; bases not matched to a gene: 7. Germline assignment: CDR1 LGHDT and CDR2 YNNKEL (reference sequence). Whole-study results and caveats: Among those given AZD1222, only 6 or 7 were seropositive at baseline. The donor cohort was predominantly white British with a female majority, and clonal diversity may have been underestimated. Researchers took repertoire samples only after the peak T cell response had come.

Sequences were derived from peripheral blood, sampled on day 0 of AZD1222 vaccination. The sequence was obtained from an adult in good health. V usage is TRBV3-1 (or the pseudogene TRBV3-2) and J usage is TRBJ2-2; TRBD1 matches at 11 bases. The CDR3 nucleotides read TGTGCCAGCAGCCAAGGACGGGACAGGGGGTACTGGGAGCTGTTTTTT. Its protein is CASSQGRDRGYWELFF.